Below are 23 T cell receptor beta chains sequenced from a single sample in a study of blood T cell repertoires in COVID-19. Profiling relied on immunoSEQ multiplex PCR, and the TCRdb table lists in-frame clones only, not all of them. The data show 350,000 to 450,000 clones, with approximately 86% seen just once and about 7.1% held by the top ten. The sequencing sample was made of peripheral blood. These receptors were collected from an older woman with COVID-19, enrolled during active disease.

Note on this clone: Other DNA sequences in the same sample also yield this CDR3. The J gene is TRBJ2-3, the V gene TRBV7-3; 9 bases map to TRBD1. Germline CDR1 is SGHTA and CDR2 is FQGTGA. J lost 4 bases, V lost 4 bases, and 3 bases had no gene match. There are 14 residues in the CDR3. The CDR3 protein is CASSSQGAADTQYF. The CDR3 DNA is TGTGCCAGCAGCTCACAGGGGGCAGCAGATACGCAGTATTTT.

V usage is TRBV19 and J usage is TRBJ2-1; 9 bases fit TRBD1. The germline V gene encodes CDR1 LNHDA and CDR2 SQIVND (reference sequence). The CDR3 is 16 amino acids. The J segment lost 4 bases and the V segment lost 6 bases, leaving 10 bases of the junction unmatched. The CDR3 loop reads CASSVLPGQGYNEQFF. The CDR3 coding sequence is TGTGCCAGTAGCGTACTACCGGGACAGGGTTACAATGAGCAGTTCTTC. Drawing the rest from reference TRBV19 and TRBJ2-1, the complete variable domain is DGGITQSPKYLFRKEGQNVTLSCEQNLNHDAMYWYRQDPGQGLRLIYYSQIVNDFQKGDIAEGYSVSREKKESFPLTVTSAQKNPTAFYLCASSVLPGQGYNEQFFGPGTRLTVL.

In DNA form, the CDR3 reads TGTGCTAGTGGCCAAGACACGGGGACTGAAGCTTTCTTT. The encoded protein is CASGQDTGTEAFF. The chain uses TRBV12-5 and TRBJ1-1; D uncertain. The CDR3 is 13 amino acids. Trimming left V 6 bases short and J 5 bases short, with 13 bases between. Germline V gene sequence: CDR1 LGHNT, CDR2 FRNRAP. The variable domain in full, completed from reference TRBV12-5 and TRBJ1-1, reads DARVTQTPRHKVTEMGQEVTMRCQPILGHNTVFWYRQTMMQGLELLAYFRNRAPLDDSGMPKDRFSAEMPDATLATLKIQPSEPRDSAVYFCASGQDTGTEAFFGQGTRLTVV.

The rearrangement links TRBV11-2 to TRBJ1-3; no reliable D call. Germline loops: CDR1 SGHAT, CDR2 FQNNGV. V was clipped by 1 base and J by 1 base, with 5 bases between them. The CDR3 has 14 amino acids. Here the CDR3 DNA reads TGTGCCAGCAGCTTAGGGCAATCTGGAAACACCATATATTTT. This translates into CASSLGQSGNTIYF.

This clone was counted between two and nine times. The genes are TRBV5-4 and TRBJ2-7; D remains unclear. There are 14 residues in the CDR3. The V gene lost 2 bases and the J gene lost 3 bases, with 12 bases spanning the gap. Per the germline V gene, CDR1 is SGHNT and CDR2 is YYREEE (reference sequence). CDR3 bases: TGTGCCAGCAGCTTCGGTAGCCAGCTCTACGAGCAGTACTTC. Protein: CASSFGSQLYEQYF.

The CDR3, as DNA: TGTGCCAGCAGAATCCGGGACAGTTATGGCTACACCTTC. Amino acid sequence: CASRIRDSYGYTF. This chain connects TRBV6-5 to TRBJ1-2; 7 bases are shared with TRBD1. Losses at the gene ends were 6 bases for V and 5 bases for J; bases not matched to a gene: 6. This CDR3 has 13 residues. The germline gives CDR1 MNHEY, CDR2 SVGAGI.

The table lists this clone with a count of one. This sequence joins TRBV5-1 and TRBJ1-2; 9 bases line up with TRBD1. Germline CDR1 and CDR2: SGHRS and YFSETQ. The CDR3 sequence is 13 residues long. V lost 4 bases and J lost 7; bases outside the gene matches: 5. CDR3 sequence: CASSQDRGGGYTF. The DNA for the CDR3 is TGCGCCAGCAGCCAGGACAGGGGAGGTGGCTACACCTTC.

The V call is TRBV7-9, the J call TRBJ1-6; no reliable D call. V lost 5 bases to trimming and J lost 3 bases, with 8 bases between them. Germline CDR1 reads SEHNR; CDR2 reads FQNEAQ (reference sequence). CDR3 length: 14 residues. The DNA of the CDR3 is TGTGCCAGCAGCCCGGCGGGCTATAATTCACCCCTCCACTTT. Its translation: CASSPAGYNSPLHF. Full variable domain (outside the CDR3, taken from reference TRBV7-9 and TRBJ1-6): DTGVSQNPRHKITKRGQNVTFRCDPISEHNRLYWYRQTLGQGPEFLTYFQNEAQLEKSRLLSDRFSAERPKGSFSTLEIQRTEQGDSAMYLCASSPAGYNSPLHFGNGTRLTVT.

On this clone itself: Other DNA sequences in this specimen translate into the identical CDR3. The V gene is TRBV5-1, the J gene TRBJ1-4, with TRBD1 identical over 8 bases. The CDR3 runs to 14 residues. CDR1 and CDR2 (germline): SGHRS, YFSETQ. V was clipped by 4 bases and J by 8 bases; unmatched bases: 7. The CDR3 region has the DNA TGCGCCAGCAGCCTAGGACAGGGTAGGGAAAAACTGTTTTTT. Its translation is CASSLGQGREKLFF.

The CDR3 coding sequence is TGTGCCACCGGTCCCGGGACAGGGGGAACTGAAGCTTTCTTT. Translation gives CATGPGTGGTEAFF. The chain joins TRBV10-3 to TRBJ1-1, with 11 bases aligning to TRBD1. Unmatched junction bases numbered 9, after V lost 10 bases and J lost 5 bases. Germline V gene sequence: CDR1 ENHRY, CDR2 SYGVKD. This CDR3 is built from 14 residues.

This chain joins TRBV14 and TRBJ2-3; 8 bases fit TRBD2. The CDR3 consists of 13 residues. V was pared by 4 bases and J by 10 bases, with 7 bases of the junction left unmatched. Germline-derived CDR1 and CDR2 are SGHDN and FVKESK. The CDR3 nucleotides are TGTGCCAGCAGCCGCGGGGGGACCCTTCCGCAGTATTTT. Amino acid sequence: CASSRGGTLPQYF.

The chain combines TRBV4-3 with TRBJ1-2; 10 positions match TRBD1. Germline lookup yields CDR1 LGHNA and CDR2 YSLEER. With V trimmed by 1 base and J by 4 bases, 3 bases remained unmatched. CDR3 length: 15 residues. For the CDR3, the DNA is TGCGCCAGCAGCCAAGGACAGGGGGCCCTCTATGGCTACACCTTC. Its translation is CASSQGQGALYGYTF.

This chain joins TRBV2 and TRBJ2-3, with 9 bases aligning to TRBD2. This CDR3 spans 14 amino acids. Germline lookup yields CDR1 SNHLY and CDR2 FYNNEI. J gave up 2 bases and V 7 bases, and 4 bases lay outside the gene matches. The CDR3 region has the DNA TGTGCCAGCAAAACTAGCGGGTCCACAGATACGCAGTATTTT. Its protein is CASKTSGSTDTQYF.

About this clone: Within the sample, other DNA sequences also encode this same CDR3. This sequence joins TRBV19 and TRBJ1-3, with a weak D call TRBD1 (6 bases). The CDR3 covers 14 residues. Per germline, CDR1 LNHDA and CDR2 SQIVND (reference sequence). V was shortened by 5 bases and J by 4 bases, with 12 bases between the two germline ends. CDR3: CASSLQGSGNTIYF. The CDR3 region has the DNA TGTGCCAGTAGTCTACAGGGTAGCGGAAACACCATATATTTT.

The CDR3 is CARRGERGNTGELFF. The CDR3 region has the DNA TGTGCCAGAAGAGGGGAGCGGGGAAACACCGGGGAGCTGTTTTTT. V usage is TRBV5-3 and J usage is TRBJ2-2; TRBD2 matches 7 bases. TRBV5-3 is identified as an open reading frame with a role that is uncertain. J was trimmed by 2 bases and V by 5 bases; bases with no gene match: 6. This CDR3 region has 15 residues.

V usage is TRBV7-2 and J usage is TRBJ1-1; TRBD1 aligns across 10 bases. Unmatched junction bases numbered 7, after V lost 4 bases and J lost 5 bases. Germline CDR1 is SGHTA and CDR2 is FQGNSA. CDR3 length: 15 residues. Written as DNA, the CDR3 is TGTGCCAGCAGCTCGCCGGGACAGGGGAAAACTGAAGCTTTCTTT. Translating it yields CASSSPGQGKTEAFF.

The rearrangement uses TRBV7-2 and TRBJ2-7; D might be TRBD1 (6 bases). The CDR3 covers 13 residues. Germline V gene sequence: CDR1 SGHTA, CDR2 FQGNSA. V gave up 4 bases and J gave up 6 bases, with 13 bases separating them. CDR3 sequence reads: CASSYRVDGEQYF. For the CDR3, the DNA is TGTGCCAGCAGCTACAGGGTTGATGGCGAGCAGTACTTC. Full variable domain (remainder filled in from reference TRBV7-2 and TRBJ2-7): GAGVSQSPSNKVTEKGKDVELRCDPISGHTALYWYRQSLGQGLEFLIYFQGNSAPDKSGLPSDRFSAERTGGSVSTLTIQRTQQEDSAVYLCASSYRVDGEQYFGPGTRLTVT.

The J gene is TRBJ1-1, the V gene TRBV27, with a possible D match to TRBD1 (5 bases). The V gene lost 8 bases and the J gene lost 5 bases, with 18 bases spanning the gap. The CDR3 has 14 amino acids. Per the germline V gene, CDR1 is MNHEY and CDR2 is SMNVEV (reference sequence). CDR3: CASSLLGDETEAFF. The CDR3 DNA follows: TGTGCCAGCTCTCTTCTAGGGGATGAAACTGAAGCTTTCTTT.

This clone was detected only once. This sequence joins TRBV6-5 and TRBJ1-2; maybe TRBD1 (5 bases). Germline-derived CDR1 and CDR2 are MNHEY and SVGAGI. Trimming cost V 0 bases and J 4 bases, with 15 bases left between them. The CDR3 covers 16 residues. CDR3 region: CASSYSRTRLGYGYTF. In DNA form, the CDR3 reads TGTGCCAGCAGTTACTCTAGGACAAGGTTGGGCTATGGCTACACCTTC.

The genes are TRBV7-9 and TRBJ1-1, with TRBD1 matching over 7 bases. The length of the CDR3 is 13 residues. In germline, CDR1 is SEHNR, CDR2 FQNEAQ (reference sequence). J was trimmed by 11 bases and V by 6 bases; bases with no gene match: 12. DNA of the CDR3: TGTGCCAGCAGTATAGCAAGGGGGCGAGGGGCTTTCTTT. This codes for CASSIARGRGAFF.

The rearrangement uses TRBV5-6 and TRBJ1-1, with D unresolved. The germline V gene has CDR1 SGHDT and CDR2 YYEEEE. The CDR3 length is 12 residues. V dropped 4 bases and J dropped 1 base, with 5 bases sitting between them. The CDR3 nucleotides read TGTGCCAGCAGCAGACAGAACACTGAAGCTTTCTTT. Translating it yields CASSRQNTEAFF.

This clone is a singleton in its sample. This sequence joins TRBV7-8 and TRBJ2-5; 12 bases map to TRBD2. Germline V gene sequence: CDR1 SGHVS, CDR2 FQNEAQ. The V and J ends lost 2 bases and 5 bases, in that order; junction bases with no gene match: 6. This CDR3 is built from 16 residues. The CDR3 reads CASSLMLAGGRETQYF. The CDR3 bases are TGTGCCAGCAGCTTAATGCTAGCGGGGGGGCGGGAGACCCAGTACTTC.

The rearrangement links TRBV6-5 to TRBJ1-4, with D maybe TRBD1 (5 bases). V lost 0 bases to trimming and J lost 13 bases, with 15 bases between them. The CDR3 covers 14 residues. Germline V lookup: CDR1 MNHEY, CDR2 SVGAGI. The CDR3, as DNA: TGTGCCAGCAGTTACTCTCTTACAGGTGTCGCACTGTTTTTT. It specifies CASSYSLTGVALFF.